This TCR beta chain was recovered during a study of T cell responses to AZD1222 COVID-19 vaccine. Overall study results and limits: As reported, nearly half of all spike-specific TCRs target variant regions that are unmutated. The study found vaccine-associated CD4 TCRs spanning spike, dominant at 160-218 and 743-854. It should be noted that donors were predominantly white British and more often female, and clonal diversity was possibly underestimated.

The V gene's germline CDR1 is SGHTA and CDR2 FQGTGA. This CDR3 is 14 amino acids long. With 5 bases removed from V and 3 bases from J, the gap between germline ends came to 11 bases. Produced via immunoSEQ multiplex PCR; TCRdb's table is partial and in-frame only. The sample has tens of thousands of clones, 87% seen once. As for this clone: Its antigen remains unknown.

The genes are TRBV7-3 and TRBJ2-1; D unclear. The sequences come from peripheral blood, collected on day 0 of AZD1222 vaccination. This receptor was taken from an adult in good health. CDR3 bases: TGTGCCAGCAGCCTCACCCCGGGCTACAATGAGCAGTTCTTC. This encodes CASSLTPGYNEQFF.